This T cell receptor beta chain was sequenced in a study of T cell clonality in common variable immunodeficiency. Some clones are missing from TCRdb's copy, which holds only in-frame ones; the method was immunoSEQ multiplex PCR. The repertoire consists of 50,000 to 65,000 clones, none detected only once. Patients and controls were mostly of Caucasian heritage. Points from the study as a whole: Fewer deletions and N-nucleotide insertions were reportedly seen in common variable immunodeficiency TCR beta sequences. Compared with controls, CVID subjects had fewer shared TCRbeta clones.

Germline CDR1 and CDR2: LNHDA and SQIVND (reference sequence). This CDR3 comprises 17 residues. Deletions cut 2 bases from V and 2 bases from J, with 18 bases between. This clone was observed a few times. Its matching antigen is unknown. The CDR3 is cut off 3 residues early in the read; its end comes from the germline J gene. The J gene is TRBJ1-2, the V gene TRBV19; TRBD1 might be the D (6 bases). The TCR originated in a person aged 18 to 75 in good health. The material sequenced was peripheral blood mononuclear cells. The CDR3 bases that were read are TGTGCCAGTAGTATAAGTCAAAGAGACAGGTTCAACTATGGC. It encodes CASSISQRDRFNYG. In full, the CDR3 is CASSISQRDRFNYGYTF.